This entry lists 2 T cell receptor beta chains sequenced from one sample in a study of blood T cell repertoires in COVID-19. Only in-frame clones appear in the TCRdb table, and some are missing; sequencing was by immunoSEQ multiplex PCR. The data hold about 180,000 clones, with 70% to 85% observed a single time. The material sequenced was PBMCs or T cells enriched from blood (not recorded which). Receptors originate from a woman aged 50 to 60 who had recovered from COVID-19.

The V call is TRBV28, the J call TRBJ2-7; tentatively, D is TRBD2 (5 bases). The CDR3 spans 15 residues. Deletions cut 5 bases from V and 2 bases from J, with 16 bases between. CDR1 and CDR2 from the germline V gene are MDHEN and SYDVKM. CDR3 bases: TGTGCCAGCAGTACTAGGGTATTAACGCCCTACGAGCAGTACTTC. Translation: CASSTRVLTPYEQYF.

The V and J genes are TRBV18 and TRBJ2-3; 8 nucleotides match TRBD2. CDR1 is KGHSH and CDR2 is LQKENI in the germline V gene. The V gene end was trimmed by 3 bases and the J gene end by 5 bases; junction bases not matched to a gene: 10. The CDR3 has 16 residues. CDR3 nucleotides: TGTGCCAGCTCACCTAAACGGGAGGGTGATGTAGATACGCAGTATTTT. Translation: CASSPKREGDVDTQYF. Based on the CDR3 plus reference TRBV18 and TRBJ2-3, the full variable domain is NAGVMQNPRHLVRRRGQEARLRCSPMKGHSHVYWYRQLPEEGLKFMVYLQKENIIDESGMPKERFSAEFPKEGPSILRIQQVVRGDSAAYFCASSPKREGDVDTQYFGPGTRLTVL.